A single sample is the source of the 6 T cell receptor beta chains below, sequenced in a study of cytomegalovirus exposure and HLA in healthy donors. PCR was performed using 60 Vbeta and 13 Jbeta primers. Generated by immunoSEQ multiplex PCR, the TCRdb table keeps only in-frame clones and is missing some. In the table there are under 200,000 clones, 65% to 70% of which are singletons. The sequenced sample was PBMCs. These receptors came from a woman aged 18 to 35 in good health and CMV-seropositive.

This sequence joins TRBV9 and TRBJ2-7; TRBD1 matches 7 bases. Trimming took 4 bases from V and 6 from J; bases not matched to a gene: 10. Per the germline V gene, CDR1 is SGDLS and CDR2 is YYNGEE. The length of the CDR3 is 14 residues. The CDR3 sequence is CASSITYHRGEQYF. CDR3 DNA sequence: TGTGCCAGCAGCATAACCTACCACAGGGGCGAGCAGTACTTC.

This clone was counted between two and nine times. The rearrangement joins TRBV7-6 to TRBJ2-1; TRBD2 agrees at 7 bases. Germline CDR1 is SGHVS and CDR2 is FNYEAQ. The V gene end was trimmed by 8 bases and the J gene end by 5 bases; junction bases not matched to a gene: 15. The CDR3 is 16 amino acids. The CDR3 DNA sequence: TGTGCCAGCTCCGAGATTGGGGGGGGGTTAAACAATGAGCAGTTCTTC. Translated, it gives CASSEIGGGLNNEQFF.

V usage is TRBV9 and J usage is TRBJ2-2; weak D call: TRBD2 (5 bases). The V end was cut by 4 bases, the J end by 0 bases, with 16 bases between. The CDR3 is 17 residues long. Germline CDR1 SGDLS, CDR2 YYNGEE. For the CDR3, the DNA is TGTGCCAGCAGCCATAAGACCGGAGGATCGAACACCGGGGAGCTGTTTTTT. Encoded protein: CASSHKTGGSNTGELFF.

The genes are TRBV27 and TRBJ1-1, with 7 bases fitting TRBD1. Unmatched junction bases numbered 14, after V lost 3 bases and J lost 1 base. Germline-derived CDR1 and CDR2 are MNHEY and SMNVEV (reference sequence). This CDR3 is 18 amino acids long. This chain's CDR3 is CASSFRVLGGAGNTEAFF. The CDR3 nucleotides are TGTGCCAGCAGTTTCCGGGTGTTAGGGGGCGCAGGGAACACTGAAGCTTTCTTT.

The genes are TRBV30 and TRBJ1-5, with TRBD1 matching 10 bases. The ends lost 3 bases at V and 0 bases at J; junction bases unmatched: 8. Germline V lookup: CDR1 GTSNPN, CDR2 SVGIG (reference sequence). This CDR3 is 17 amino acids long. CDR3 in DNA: TGTGCCTGGAGCCCGGGACAGGGGACCTTTAGCAATCAGCCCCAGCATTTT. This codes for CAWSPGQGTFSNQPQHF.

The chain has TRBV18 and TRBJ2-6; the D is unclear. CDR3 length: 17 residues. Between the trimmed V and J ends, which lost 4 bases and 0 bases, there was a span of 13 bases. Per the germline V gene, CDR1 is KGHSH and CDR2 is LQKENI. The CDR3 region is CASSLEQAYSGANVLTF. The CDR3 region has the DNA TGTGCCAGCTCACTAGAGCAGGCTTACTCTGGGGCCAACGTCCTGACTTTC.